These T cell receptor beta chains were read from a single sample in a study of blood T cells in healthy people across ages. TCRdb redid the calling of the 5' RACE reads with MiXCR, one entry per CDR3 protein. The sample shows about 2 million distinct CDR3 sequences, just under 50% of them seen only once. The material sequenced was blood. The source of these receptors is a woman aged 40 to 49 in good health. Each CDR3 is given with its conserved first and last residue. A D gene is named only where the DNA matches it firmly. Rows may omit the clone size; those that give it use once, few, many or a size class.

cdr3_length clone_size d_call j_call v_call cdr3_nt cdr3_aa
12 NA NA TRBJ2-3 TRBV12-3/TRBV12-4 TGTGCCAGCAGTTTATTAGATTCTACGCAGTATTTT CASSLLDSTQYF
16 NA NA TRBJ2-7 TRBV28 TGTGCCAGCAGGCCCACGGGCGGGGGCGTATCTCACGAGCAGTACTTC CASRPTGGGVSHEQYF
16 NA TRBD2 TRBJ2-5 TRBV20-1 TGCAGTGCTAGAGGGACTAGCGGGGGGGCATGGGAGACCCAGTACTTC CSARGTSGGAWETQYF
13 NA NA TRBJ1-2 TRBV13 TGTGCCAGCGTCCCCCGGGGGTACCATGGCTACACCTTC CASVPRGYHGYTF
15 NA NA TRBJ1-1 TRBV25-1 TGTGCCAGCAGTGACCCGGGATTGGGGGACACTGAAGCTTTCTTT CASSDPGLGDTEAFF
12 NA NA TRBJ2-1 TRBV20-1 TGCAGTGGGTCAGATAACGGGAATGAGCAGTTCTTC CSGSDNGNEQFF
15 few NA TRBJ2-1 TRBV6-2/TRBV6-3 TGTGCCAGCAGTACGCCCCTGGGCAGGTTGAATGAGCAGTTCTTC CASSTPLGRLNEQFF
16 few TRBD2 TRBJ2-3 TRBV12-3/TRBV12-4 TGTGCCAGCAGCCCCATAGCGGGAGTCGCCGCAGATACGCAGTATTTT CASSPIAGVAADTQYF
15 NA NA TRBJ2-3 TRBV14 TGTGCCAGCAGACCCAGAGAGCCTAGCACAGATACGCAGTATTTT CASRPREPSTDTQYF
17 NA TRBD2 TRBJ2-1 TRBV13 TGTGCCAGCAGCTCCGGGACTAGCGGGGACCAAGTCAATGAGCAGTTCTTC CASSSGTSGDQVNEQFF
14 NA NA TRBJ1-5 TRBV28 TGTGCCAGCAGTTTAGGTTGGGGGGCTCAGCCCCAGCATTTT CASSLGWGAQPQHF
11 few NA TRBJ2-1 TRBV20-1 TGCAGTGCGGCACGGGGGTGGGAGCAGTTCTTC CSAARGWEQFF
15 many TRBD2 TRBJ2-1 TRBV11-1 TGTGCCAGCAGCTTCGGACTAGCGGGGGGCAATGAGCAGTTCTTC CASSFGLAGGNEQFF
16 once TRBD2 TRBJ2-1 TRBV5-1 TGCGCCAGCAGCTTGGGCGTCGCTAGCGGTAAGGATGAGCAGTTCTTC CASSLGVASGKDEQFF
19 NA TRBD1 TRBJ2-6 TRBV12-3/TRBV12-4 TGTGCCAGCAGTTTTATCGGGGGGACAGGGGGCGCTGGGGCCAACGTCCTGACTTTC CASSFIGGTGGAGANVLTF
16 once TRBD1 TRBJ2-7 TRBV28 TGTGCCAGCAGTTTTTCGAGACAGGGAAGGGTCTACGAGCAGTACTTC CASSFSRQGRVYEQYF
15 few NA TRBJ2-7 TRBV28 TGTGCCAGCAGCTTAGTTGCCGGGACCGTATACGAGCAGTACTTC CASSLVAGTVYEQYF
13 NA NA TRBJ2-5 TRBV20-1 TGCAGTGCTAGAGGTGACGCAAAGGGGACCCAGTACTTC CSARGDAKGTQYF
14 few TRBD1 TRBJ1-1 TRBV20-1 TGCAGGGCAACAGGGGGAACCCCGAGCACTGAAGCTTTCTTT CRATGGTPSTEAFF
12 once TRBD2 TRBJ2-7 TRBV5-1 TGCGCCAGCAGCGGCCGACTAGCCGAGCAGTACTTC CASSGRLAEQYF
14 NA NA TRBJ2-7 TRBV10-2 TGCGCCAGCACCTCGGCGAGGGTAATCCACGAGCAGTACTTC CASTSARVIHEQYF
13 NA NA TRBJ1-2 TRBV20-1 TGCAGTGCTAGAGATCGGGATCCTTATGGCTACACCTTC CSARDRDPYGYTF
14 NA TRBD1 TRBJ2-1 TRBV28 TGTGCCAGCACCTTCGGGACAGCTTACAATGAGCAGTTCTTC CASTFGTAYNEQFF
13 NA TRBD2 TRBJ2-5 TRBV29-1 TGCAGCGGTGAGCGGGGGCCTCAAGAGACCCAGTACTTC CSGERGPQETQYF
16 NA NA TRBJ2-3 TRBV4-3 TGCGCCAGCAGCCAATTTACTGGTTCCAGCACAGATACGCAGTATTTT CASSQFTGSSTDTQYF
12 NA NA TRBJ2-7 TRBV6-5 TGTGCCACCGCTGGCCGATCCTACGAGCAGTACTTC CATAGRSYEQYF
16 NA TRBD1 TRBJ2-6 TRBV27 TGTGCCAGCAGTTTAGTCTTGGGACAGGGTTCCAACGTCCTGACTTTC CASSLVLGQGSNVLTF
16 once TRBD1 TRBJ1-5 TRBV28 TGTGCCAGCAGTAGCAACAGACAGGGCATCGATCAGCCCCAGCATTTT CASSSNRQGIDQPQHF
14 NA TRBD1 TRBJ2-5 TRBV20-1 TGCAGTGCTTGGACAGGGGTTGTAGAGGAGACCCAGTACTTC CSAWTGVVEETQYF
14 few NA TRBJ1-2 TRBV29-1 TGCAGCGTTGAAACTGGATTCAAAAACTATGGCTACACCTTC CSVETGFKNYGYTF
15 few NA TRBJ2-3 TRBV24-1 TGTGCCACCAGTGATTTGGGCCTTGGCACAGATACGCAGTATTTT CATSDLGLGTDTQYF
14 few TRBD2 TRBJ2-1 TRBV29-1 TGCAGCGTTGTAGCTAGCGGAGTTTACAATGAGCAGTTCTTC CSVVASGVYNEQFF
15 NA NA TRBJ2-1 TRBV7-8 TGTGCCAGCAGCTACCAGGGGGGGACCTACAATGAGCAGTTCTTC CASSYQGGTYNEQFF
14 NA NA TRBJ2-5 TRBV9 TGTGCCAGCAGCGTAGGGGCAGGGGAAGAGACCCAGTACTTC CASSVGAGEETQYF
12 NA TRBD1 TRBJ1-2 TRBV29-1 TGCAGCGTTGTGGGCAGGGGGGACGGCTACACCTTC CSVVGRGDGYTF
14 NA NA TRBJ2-7 TRBV27 TGTGCCAGCAGTAAGGGCCTTTTCTCCTACGAGCAGTACTTC CASSKGLFSYEQYF
16 NA TRBD1 TRBJ2-7 TRBV7-2 TGTGCCAGCAGCTTTGGGGTCCGGACAGGGGGTGGCGAGCAGTACTTC CASSFGVRTGGGEQYF
14 few NA TRBJ2-5 TRBV5-4 TGTGCCAGCAGCTTGAGTTCACAAACGGAGACCCAGTACTTC CASSLSSQTETQYF
17 few TRBD2 TRBJ2-1 TRBV5-1 TGCGCCAGCAGCGTATCCCCGGGACTAGCGGGCTACAATGAGCAGTTCTTC CASSVSPGLAGYNEQFF
14 NA NA TRBJ2-1 TRBV27 TGTGCCAGCAGGAGGCAGGGAGGATGGGATGAGCAGTTCTTC CASRRQGGWDEQFF
14 NA NA TRBJ1-2 TRBV28 TGTGCCAGCAGTTATCCGGACAGATCTTATGGCTACACCTTC CASSYPDRSYGYTF
15 few NA TRBJ1-1 TRBV28 TGTGCCAGCAGTTTAATTGCGGGGGCGAACACTGAAGCTTTCTTT CASSLIAGANTEAFF
13 once NA TRBJ2-7 TRBV24-1 TGTGCCACCAGTGACCGTCACCAGAATGAGCAGTACTTC CATSDRHQNEQYF
16 NA TRBD1 TRBJ1-4 TRBV7-6 TGTGCCAGCAGCTCTTTTAGGGGACAGGGGTTTGAAAAACTGTTTTTT CASSSFRGQGFEKLFF
15 NA TRBD2 TRBJ2-1 TRBV18 TGTGCCAGCTCACCTAGCGGGGGTAGTGGTAATGAGCAGTTCTTC CASSPSGGSGNEQFF
11 few NA TRBJ2-4 TRBV3-1 TGTGCCAGCAGCCAACGGACTTCTCAGTACTTC CASSQRTSQYF
15 NA NA TRBJ1-5 TRBV12-3/TRBV12-4 TGTGCCAGCAGCCCCTCGACAGGATGGGGTCAGCCCCAGCATTTT CASSPSTGWGQPQHF
12 NA NA TRBJ1-4 TRBV7-6 TGTGCCAGCAGCTCCTACGCTGAAAAACTGTTTTTT CASSSYAEKLFF
13 NA TRBD1 TRBJ2-1 TRBV29-1 TGCAGCGGGGGTCCCGGGACAGGGGATGAGCAGTTCTTC CSGGPGTGDEQFF
17 once NA TRBJ2-4 TRBV7-2 TGTGCCAGCAGCTTAGATGACAGTAACCTAGCCAAAAACATTCAGTACTTC CASSLDDSNLAKNIQYF
15 NA NA TRBJ2-7 TRBV7-9 TGTGCCAGCAGACCGCCCCGGGGAAGCTCCTACGAGCAGTACTTC CASRPPRGSSYEQYF
18 NA TRBD2 TRBJ2-3 TRBV9 TGTGCCAGCAGCGTAGGGGCTAGCGGGGGAACCCTCACAGATACGCAGTATTTT CASSVGASGGTLTDTQYF